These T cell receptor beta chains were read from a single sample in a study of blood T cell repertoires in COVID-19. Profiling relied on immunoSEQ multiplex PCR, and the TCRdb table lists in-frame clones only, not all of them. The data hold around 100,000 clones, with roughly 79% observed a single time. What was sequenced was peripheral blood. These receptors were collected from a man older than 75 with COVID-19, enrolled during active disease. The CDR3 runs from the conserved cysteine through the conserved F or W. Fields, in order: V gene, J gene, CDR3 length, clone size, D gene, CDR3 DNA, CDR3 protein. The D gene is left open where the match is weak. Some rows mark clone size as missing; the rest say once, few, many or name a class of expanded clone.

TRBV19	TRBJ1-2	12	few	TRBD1	TGTGCCAGTAGCGAGGGGGCGCGAGGCTACACCTTC	CASSEGARGYTF
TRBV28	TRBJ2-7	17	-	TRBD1	TGTGCCAGCAGTCGCCCTTTATGGACAGGCCTTAACTACGAGCAGTACTTC	CASSRPLWTGLNYEQYF
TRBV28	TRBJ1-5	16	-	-	TGTGCCAGCAGTGCCCCCGACAGAGAACCCAATCAGCCCCAGCATTTT	CASSAPDREPNQPQHF
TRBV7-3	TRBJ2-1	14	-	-	TGTGCCAGCAGCTTCCCGGGTCCCTACAATGAGCAGTTCTTC	CASSFPGPYNEQFF
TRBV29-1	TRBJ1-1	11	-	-	TGCAGCGTTGACCGGGGGAGCGTGGCTTTCTTT	CSVDRGSVAFF
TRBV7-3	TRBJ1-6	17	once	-	TGTGCCAGCAGCTTAACGTCCCTGACAGGTGCGGCTTCACCCCTCCACTTT	CASSLTSLTGAASPLHF
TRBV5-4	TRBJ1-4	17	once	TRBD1	TGTGCCAGCAGCCCACCTCGAACAGGGGCCACTAATGAAAAACTGTTTTTT	CASSPPRTGATNEKLFF
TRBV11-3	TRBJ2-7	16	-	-	TGTGCCAGCAGCATGGGATCGCAGGGAAAAGGCTACGAGCAGTACTTC	CASSMGSQGKGYEQYF
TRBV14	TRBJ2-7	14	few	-	TGTGCCAGCAGCCTAATGGACAGCACCTACGAGCAGTACTTC	CASSLMDSTYEQYF
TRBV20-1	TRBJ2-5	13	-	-	TGCAGTGCTAGTCGGGCGGGTCGGGAGACCCAGTACTTC	CSASRAGRETQYF
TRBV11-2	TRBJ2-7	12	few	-	TGTGCCAGCAGCTTAGCTAGCCGCGAGCAGTACTTC	CASSLASREQYF
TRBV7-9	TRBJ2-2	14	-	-	TGTGCCAGCAGCTTGGGACAGAACACCGGGGAGCTGTTTTTT	CASSLGQNTGELFF
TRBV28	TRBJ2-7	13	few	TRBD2	TGTGCCACCCGGACTAGCGGAACCTACGAGCAGTACTTC	CATRTSGTYEQYF
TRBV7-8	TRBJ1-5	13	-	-	TGTGCCAGCAGCCTGGAGGGCCATCAGCCCCAGCATTTT	CASSLEGHQPQHF
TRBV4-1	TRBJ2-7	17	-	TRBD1	TGCGCCAGCAGTCCAGGGACAGGAATTCCCGATTCCTACGAGCAGTACTTC	CASSPGTGIPDSYEQYF
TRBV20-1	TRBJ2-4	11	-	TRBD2	TGCAGTGCCTCACCGGGAGGCCTTCAGTACTTC	CSASPGGLQYF
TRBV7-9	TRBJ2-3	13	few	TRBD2	TGTGCCAGCAGCATTGGACTAGCGGCTCTCTCGTATTTT	CASSIGLAALSYF
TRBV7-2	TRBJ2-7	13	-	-	TGTGCCAGCAGGAACAGTTTCTCCTACGAGCAGTACTTC	CASRNSFSYEQYF
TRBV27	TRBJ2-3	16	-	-	TGTGCCAGCAGTTCGGACCTCGGGGGGCTCGCAGATACGCAGTATTTT	CASSSDLGGLADTQYF
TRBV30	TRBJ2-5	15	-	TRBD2	TGTGCCTGGAGGGTGGGGGTAGCGGGAGTTGGGACCCAGTACTTC	CAWRVGVAGVGTQYF
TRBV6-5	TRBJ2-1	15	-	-	TGTGCCAGCAGTTACCCCCCCCTTAGTAGCAATGAGCAGTTCTTC	CASSYPPLSSNEQFF
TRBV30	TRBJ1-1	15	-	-	TGTGCCTGGACCCACTACGGGGGGCGAGGGACTGAAGCTTTCTTT	CAWTHYGGRGTEAFF
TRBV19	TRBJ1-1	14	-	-	TGTGCCAGTAGTATAGTTGAGGGCGTCACTGAAGCTTTCTTT	CASSIVEGVTEAFF
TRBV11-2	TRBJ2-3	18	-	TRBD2	TGTGCCAGCAGCTTAACCCCTAAAGGAGCGGGGGGCACAGATACGCAGTATTTT	CASSLTPKGAGGTDTQYF
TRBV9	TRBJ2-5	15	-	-	TGTGCCAGCAGCGTAGCGGGTAAGCTCCAAGAGACCCAGTACTTC	CASSVAGKLQETQYF
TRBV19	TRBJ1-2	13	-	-	TGTGCCAGTAGTTTCGGAGGGGTCGGTGGCTACACCTTC	CASSFGGVGGYTF
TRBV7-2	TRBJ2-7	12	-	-	TGTGCCAGCAGCTGGAGCTCCTACGAGCAGTACTTC	CASSWSSYEQYF